The 8 T cell receptor beta chains in this list originate from one sample, sequenced in a study of blood T cell repertoires in COVID-19. Repertoires were generated with immunoSEQ multiplex PCR, while TCRdb's copy carries only in-frame clones and drops some. The repertoire has 150,000 or so clones, approximately 88% of them found once; the top ten carry under 3.5%. Source material: peripheral blood. The receptors originated from an older woman with acute or convalescent COVID-19.

The V gene is TRBV5-1, the J gene TRBJ2-3; 8 bases map to TRBD2. CDR1 SGHRS and CDR2 YFSETQ come from the germline V gene. V shed 4 bases and J 3 bases; nucleotides not matched to a gene: 13. This CDR3 comprises 17 residues. The chain's CDR3 is CASSPWGSGALTDTQYF. The CDR3 coding sequence is TGCGCCAGCAGCCCCTGGGGTAGCGGGGCCTTAACAGATACGCAGTATTTT.

CDR3 in amino acids: CASSLSGGKTQYF. For the CDR3, the DNA is TGTGCCAGCAGCTTGTCGGGGGGAAAGACCCAGTACTTC. V is TRBV5-4 and J is TRBJ2-5, with 7 bases identical to TRBD2. J was trimmed by 6 bases and V by 1 base; bases with no gene match: 3. Germline V gives CDR1 SGHNT, CDR2 YYREEE (reference sequence). The CDR3 is 13 amino acids.

The chain joins TRBV24-1 to TRBJ2-3, with TRBD2 identical over 9 bases. The germline V gene encodes CDR1 KGHDR and CDR2 SFDVKD. This CDR3 contains 17 residues. The V and J ends lost 6 bases and 5 bases, in that order; junction bases with no gene match: 14. CDR3 protein: CATSYGGGASFQDTQYF. In DNA, the CDR3 is TGTGCCACCAGTTACGGCGGGGGGGCCTCTTTCCAAGATACGCAGTATTTT.

This sequence joins TRBV5-1 and TRBJ1-2, with a weak D call TRBD1 (6 bases). V lost 3 bases, J lost 2 bases, and 11 bases lay in between. There are 14 residues in the CDR3. Germline CDR1 SGHRS, CDR2 YFSETQ. For the CDR3, the DNA is TGCGCCAGCAGCTCATACCAGGGGAACTATGGCTACACCTTC. Translation: CASSSYQGNYGYTF.

The CDR3 region is CASSLSGHLTEAFF. The CDR3 coding sequence is TGTGCCAGCAGTTTATCTGGGCACTTGACTGAAGCTTTCTTT. The chain joins TRBV27 to TRBJ1-1; D remains unclear. This CDR3 has 14 residues. Germline V lookup: CDR1 MNHEY, CDR2 SMNVEV (reference sequence). V was cut by 0 bases and J by 5 bases, with 10 bases left in between.

DNA of the CDR3: TGCGCCAGCAGCCAAGATCACTGGACAGGGCAATCCTACAATGAGCAGTTCTTC. Translating gives CASSQDHWTGQSYNEQFF. This chain connects TRBV4-3 to TRBJ2-1; 8 bases are shared with TRBD1. The CDR3 runs 18 residues. Unmatched junction bases numbered 8, after V lost 0 bases and J lost 1 base. Germline loops: CDR1 LGHNA, CDR2 YSLEER.

CDR3 residues: CASRTNSPLHF. The CDR3 DNA follows: TGTGCCAGCCGAACAAATTCACCCCTCCACTTT. V is TRBV28 and J is TRBJ1-6; unclear D gene. The V gene lost 8 bases and the J gene lost 7 bases, with 6 bases spanning the gap. CDR3 length: 11 residues. CDR1 is MDHEN and CDR2 is SYDVKM in the germline V gene.

This chain connects TRBV6-1 to TRBJ1-5; D call uncertain. V was clipped by 2 bases and J by 7 bases, with 12 bases between them. This CDR3 is built from 14 residues. Germline CDR1 reads MNHNS; CDR2 reads SASEGT. CDR3 sequence (DNA): TGTGCCAGCAGTGAATTTGAGGGAAGGCAGCCCCAGCATTTT. Its protein product is CASSEFEGRQPQHF.